This T cell receptor (beta chain) comes out of a study of regulatory T cells in long-lasting Graves disease. The wider study: The study counted Graves' disease as persistent given over 5 years of antithyroid drugs and positive TSH receptor antibodies.

For this clonotype: Its specificity is not known.

Assembly of TCR beta libraries relied on iRepertoire HTBI primers together with Arm-PCR of CDR3 regions. TCRdb re-called the multiplex PCR reads through MiXCR, storing one row per CDR3 protein. This sample has 500,000 to 700,000 distinct CDR3 sequences, with around 30% found just once. Points from the study as a whole: The persistent group shared 2,700 or so public clonotypes, more than the roughly 970 shared by new patients. Peripheral blood alone, not thyroid tissue, underwent study.

The sample's time point: persistent/refractory GD, antithyroid drugs over 5 years with positive TRAb. There was RNA extracted from PBMCs, and the TCR library was made from it. Each patient gave approximately 10 milliliters of EDTA-anticoagulated peripheral blood. After removal of 6 bases from V and 6 bases from J, the junction contained 7 bases not matched to a gene. The CDR3 is made up of 13 amino acids. Germline CDR1 reads SNHLY; CDR2 reads FYNNEI. The receptor comes from a female donor with Graves disease. Source: peripheral blood mononuclear cells (PBMCs), taken when the disease was refractory, from a patient treated with antithyroid drugs. The genes are TRBV2 and TRBJ1-2; 7 nucleotides line up with TRBD1. The CDR3 sequence is CASRTGFLDGYTF. CDR3 in DNA: TGTGCCAGCAGGACAGGGTTTTTGGATGGCTACACCTTC.